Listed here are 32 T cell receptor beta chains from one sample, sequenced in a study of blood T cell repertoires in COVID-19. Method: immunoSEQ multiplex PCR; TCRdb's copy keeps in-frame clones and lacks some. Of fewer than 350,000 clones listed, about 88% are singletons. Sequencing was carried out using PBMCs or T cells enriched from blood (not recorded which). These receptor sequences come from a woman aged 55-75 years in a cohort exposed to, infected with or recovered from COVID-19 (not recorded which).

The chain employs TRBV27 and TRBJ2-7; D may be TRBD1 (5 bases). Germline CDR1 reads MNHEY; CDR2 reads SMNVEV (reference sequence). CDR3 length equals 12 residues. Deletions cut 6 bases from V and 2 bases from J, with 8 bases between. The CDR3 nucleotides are TGTGCCAGCAGGACAGTCCCCTACGAGCAGTACTTC. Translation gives CASRTVPYEQYF.

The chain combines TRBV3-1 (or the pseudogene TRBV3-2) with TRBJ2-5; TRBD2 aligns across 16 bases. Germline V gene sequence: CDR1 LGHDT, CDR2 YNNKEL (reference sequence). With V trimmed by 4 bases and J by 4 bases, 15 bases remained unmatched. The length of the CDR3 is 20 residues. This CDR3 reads CASSLLGLAGGLAAGETQYF. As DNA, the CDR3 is TGTGCCAGCAGCCTCTTGGGACTAGCGGGAGGGCTAGCGGCAGGAGAGACCCAGTACTTC.

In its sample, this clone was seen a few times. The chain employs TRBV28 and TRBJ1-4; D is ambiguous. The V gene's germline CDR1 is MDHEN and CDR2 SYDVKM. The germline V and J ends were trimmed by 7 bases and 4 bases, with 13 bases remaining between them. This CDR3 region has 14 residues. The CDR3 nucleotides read TGTGCCAGCAACTCTCCAGGTTATAATGAAAAACTGTTTTTT. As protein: CASNSPGYNEKLFF. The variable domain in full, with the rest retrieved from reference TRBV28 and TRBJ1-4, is DVKVTQSSRYLVKRTGEKVFLECVQDMDHENMFWYRQDPGLGLRLIYFSYDVKMKEKGDIPEGYSVSREKKERFSLILESASTNQTSMYLCASNSPGYNEKLFFGSGTQLSVL.

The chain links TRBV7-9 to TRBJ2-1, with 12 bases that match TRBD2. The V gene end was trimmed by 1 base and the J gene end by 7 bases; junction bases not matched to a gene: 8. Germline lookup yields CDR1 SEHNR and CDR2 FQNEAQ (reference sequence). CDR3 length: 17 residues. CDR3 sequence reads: CASSLGTWTSGTNEQFF. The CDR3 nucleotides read TGTGCCAGCAGCTTAGGCACATGGACTAGCGGGACTAATGAGCAGTTCTTC.

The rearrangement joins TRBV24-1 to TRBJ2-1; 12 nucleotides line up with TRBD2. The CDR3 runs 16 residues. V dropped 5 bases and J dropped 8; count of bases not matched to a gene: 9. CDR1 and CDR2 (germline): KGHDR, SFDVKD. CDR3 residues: CATSVLAGGSRDEQFF. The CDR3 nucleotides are TGTGCCACCAGTGTCCTAGCGGGAGGGTCTCGTGATGAGCAGTTCTTC.

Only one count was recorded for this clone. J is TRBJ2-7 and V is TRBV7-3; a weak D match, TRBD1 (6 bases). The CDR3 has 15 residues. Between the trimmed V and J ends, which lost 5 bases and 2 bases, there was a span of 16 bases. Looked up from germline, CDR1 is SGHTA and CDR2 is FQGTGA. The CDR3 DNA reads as TGTGCCAGCAGCCTCGAAGAGGGGGTAACCTACGAGCAGTACTTC. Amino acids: CASSLEEGVTYEQYF.

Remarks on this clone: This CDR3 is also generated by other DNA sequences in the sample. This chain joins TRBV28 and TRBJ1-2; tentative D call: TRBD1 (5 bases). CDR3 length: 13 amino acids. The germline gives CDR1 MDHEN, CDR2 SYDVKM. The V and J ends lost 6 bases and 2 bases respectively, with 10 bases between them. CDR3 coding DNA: TGTGCCAGCAGCTCTGGACAAAACTATGGCTACACCTTC. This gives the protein CASSSGQNYGYTF.

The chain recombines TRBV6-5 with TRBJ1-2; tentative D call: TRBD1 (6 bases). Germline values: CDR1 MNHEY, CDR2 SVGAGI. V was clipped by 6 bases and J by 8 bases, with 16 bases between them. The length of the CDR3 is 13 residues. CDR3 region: CASSGPTGYGYTF. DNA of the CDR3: TGTGCCAGCAGCGGACCTACAGGGTACGGCTACACCTTC.

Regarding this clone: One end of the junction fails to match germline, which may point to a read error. The CDR3 sequence is CASSQTLASSYNEQFF. Written as DNA, the CDR3 is TGTGCTAGCAGCCAAACACTAGCGAGCTCCTACAATGAGCAGTTCTTC. The chain recombines TRBV7-7 with TRBJ2-1, with 7 bases matching TRBD2. The CDR3 consists of 16 residues. Germline V gene data show CDR1 as SSHAT and CDR2 as FNYEAQ (reference sequence). Using reference TRBV7-7 and TRBJ2-1 for the parts outside the CDR3, the full variable domain is GAGVSQSPRYKVTKRGQDVTLRCDPISSHATLYWYQQALGQGPEFLTYFNYEAQPDKSGLPSDRFSAERPEGSISTLTIQRTEQRDSAMYRCASSQTLASSYNEQFFGPGTRLTVL.

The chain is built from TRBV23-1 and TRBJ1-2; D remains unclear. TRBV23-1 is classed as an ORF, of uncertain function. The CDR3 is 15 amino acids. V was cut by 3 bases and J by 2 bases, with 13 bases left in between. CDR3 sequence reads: CASSHAGKWNYGYTF. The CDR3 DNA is TGCGCCAGCAGTCATGCCGGGAAGTGGAACTATGGCTACACCTTC.

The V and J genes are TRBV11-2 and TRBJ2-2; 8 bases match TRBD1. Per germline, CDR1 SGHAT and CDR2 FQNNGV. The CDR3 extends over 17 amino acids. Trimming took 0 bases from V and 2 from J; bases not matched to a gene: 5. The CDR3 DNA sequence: TGTGCCAGCAGCTTAGACCAGGGGGCTGCAAACACCGGGGAGCTGTTTTTT. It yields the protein CASSLDQGAANTGELFF.

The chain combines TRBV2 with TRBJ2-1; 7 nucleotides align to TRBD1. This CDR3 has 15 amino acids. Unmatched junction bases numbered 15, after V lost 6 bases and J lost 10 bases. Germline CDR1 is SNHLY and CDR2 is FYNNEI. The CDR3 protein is CASSPPGTALNEQFF. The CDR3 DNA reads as TGTGCCAGCAGCCCCCCGGGGACAGCCCTTAACGAGCAGTTCTTC.

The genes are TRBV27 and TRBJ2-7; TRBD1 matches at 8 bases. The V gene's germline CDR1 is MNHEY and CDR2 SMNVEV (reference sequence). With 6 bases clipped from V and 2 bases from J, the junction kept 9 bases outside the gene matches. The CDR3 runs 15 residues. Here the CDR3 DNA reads TGTGCCAGCAGGTGGTACCCGGGACAGGCCTACGAGCAGTACTTC. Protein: CASRWYPGQAYEQYF.

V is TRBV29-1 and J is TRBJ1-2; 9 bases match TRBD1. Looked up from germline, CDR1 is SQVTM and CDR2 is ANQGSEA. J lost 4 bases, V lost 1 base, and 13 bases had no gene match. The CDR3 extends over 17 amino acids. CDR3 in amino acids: CSVEVDRGIWLGYGYTF. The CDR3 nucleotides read TGCAGCGTTGAAGTGGACAGGGGAATTTGGCTTGGCTATGGCTACACCTTC.

Here the CDR3 DNA reads TGTGCCAGCAGTCAGAAAGCAGGGGCAGATACGCAGTATTTT. It yields the protein CASSQKAGADTQYF. This sequence joins TRBV6-5 and TRBJ2-3; tentative D call: TRBD1 (6 bases). The length of the CDR3 is 14 residues. The V gene lost 5 bases and the J gene lost 4 bases, with 13 bases spanning the gap. In germline, CDR1 is MNHEY, CDR2 SVGAGI.

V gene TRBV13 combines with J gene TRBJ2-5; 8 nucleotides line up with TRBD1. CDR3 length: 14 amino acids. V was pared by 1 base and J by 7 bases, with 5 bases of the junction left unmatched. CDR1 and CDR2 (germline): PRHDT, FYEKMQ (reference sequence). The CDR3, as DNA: TGTGCCAGCAGCTTAGAACTTGACAGGGGGACCCAGTACTTC. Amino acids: CASSLELDRGTQYF.

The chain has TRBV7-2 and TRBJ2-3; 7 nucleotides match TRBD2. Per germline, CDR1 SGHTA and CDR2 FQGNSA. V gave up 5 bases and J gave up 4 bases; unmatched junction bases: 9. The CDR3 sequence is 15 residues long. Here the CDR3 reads CASSPTAGVADTQYF. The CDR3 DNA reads TGTGCCAGCAGCCCCACGGCGGGGGTGGCAGATACGCAGTATTTT.

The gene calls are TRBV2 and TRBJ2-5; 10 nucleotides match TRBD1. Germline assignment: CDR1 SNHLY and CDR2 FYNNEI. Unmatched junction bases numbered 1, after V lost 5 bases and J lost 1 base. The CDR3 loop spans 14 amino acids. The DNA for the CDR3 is TGTGCCAGCAGTAGACAGGGGGCCCAAGAGACCCAGTACTTC. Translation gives CASSRQGAQETQYF.

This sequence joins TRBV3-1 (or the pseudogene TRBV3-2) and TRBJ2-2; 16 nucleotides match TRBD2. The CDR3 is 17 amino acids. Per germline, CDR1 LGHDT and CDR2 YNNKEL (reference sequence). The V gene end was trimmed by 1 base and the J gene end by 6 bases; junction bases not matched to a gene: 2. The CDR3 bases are TGTGCCAGCAGCCAAGGAGGGACTAGCGGGAGGGCCGGGGAGCTGTTTTTT. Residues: CASSQGGTSGRAGELFF.

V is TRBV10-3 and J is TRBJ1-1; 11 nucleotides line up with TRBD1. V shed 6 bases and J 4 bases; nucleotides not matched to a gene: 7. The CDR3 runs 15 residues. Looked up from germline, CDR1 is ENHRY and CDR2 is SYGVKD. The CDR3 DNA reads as TGTGCCATCAGCGGTGGACAGGGGGCGATCACTGAAGCTTTCTTT. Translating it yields CAISGGQGAITEAFF.

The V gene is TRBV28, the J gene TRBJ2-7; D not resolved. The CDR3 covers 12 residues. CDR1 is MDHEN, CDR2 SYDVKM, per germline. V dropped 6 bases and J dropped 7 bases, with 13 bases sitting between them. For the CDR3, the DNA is TGTGCCAGCAGCTTCCCCTTTTTAGAGCAGTACTTC. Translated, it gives CASSFPFLEQYF.

CDR3 sequence (DNA): TGTGCCAGCAGCACCACCGGGACTAGCGGCAACACAGATACGCAGTATTTT. It specifies CASSTTGTSGNTDTQYF. This chain links TRBV7-9 with TRBJ2-3; 11 bases fit TRBD2. The CDR3 has 17 amino acids. The germline V gene encodes CDR1 SEHNR and CDR2 FQNEAQ (reference sequence). The V gene end was trimmed by 5 bases and the J gene end by 2 bases; junction bases not matched to a gene: 9.

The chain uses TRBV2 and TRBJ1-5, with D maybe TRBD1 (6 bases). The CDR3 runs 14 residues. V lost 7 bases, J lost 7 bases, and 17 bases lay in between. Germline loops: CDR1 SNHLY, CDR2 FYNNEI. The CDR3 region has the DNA TGTGCCAGCACCAGGGACAAAAGAGAACAGCCCCAGCATTTT. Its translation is CASTRDKREQPQHF.

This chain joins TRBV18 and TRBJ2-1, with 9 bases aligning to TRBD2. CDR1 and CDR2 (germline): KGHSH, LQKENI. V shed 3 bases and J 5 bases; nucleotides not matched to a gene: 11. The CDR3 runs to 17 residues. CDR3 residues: CASSPSLGGRVDNEQFF. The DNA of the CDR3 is TGTGCCAGCTCACCTTCGTTGGGCGGGAGGGTGGACAATGAGCAGTTCTTC.

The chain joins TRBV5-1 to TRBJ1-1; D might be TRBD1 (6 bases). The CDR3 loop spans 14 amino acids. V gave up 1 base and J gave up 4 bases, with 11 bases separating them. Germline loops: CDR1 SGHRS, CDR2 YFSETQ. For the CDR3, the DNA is TGCGCCAGCAGCTTGAGCAGGGGCATCACTGAAGCTTTCTTT. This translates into CASSLSRGITEAFF.

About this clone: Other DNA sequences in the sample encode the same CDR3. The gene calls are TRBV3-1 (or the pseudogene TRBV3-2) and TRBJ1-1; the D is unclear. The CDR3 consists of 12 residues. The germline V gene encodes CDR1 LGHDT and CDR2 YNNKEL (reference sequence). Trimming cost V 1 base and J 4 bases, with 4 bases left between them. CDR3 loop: CASSQVSTEAFF. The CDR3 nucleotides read TGTGCCAGCAGCCAAGTCAGCACTGAAGCTTTCTTT.

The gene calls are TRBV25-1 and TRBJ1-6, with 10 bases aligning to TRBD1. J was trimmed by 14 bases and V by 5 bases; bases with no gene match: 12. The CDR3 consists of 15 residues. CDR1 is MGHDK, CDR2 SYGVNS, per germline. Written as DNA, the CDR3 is TGTGCCAGCAGTAGCCCGACAGGGGGCGAGAGATCCCTCCACTTT. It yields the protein CASSSPTGGERSLHF.

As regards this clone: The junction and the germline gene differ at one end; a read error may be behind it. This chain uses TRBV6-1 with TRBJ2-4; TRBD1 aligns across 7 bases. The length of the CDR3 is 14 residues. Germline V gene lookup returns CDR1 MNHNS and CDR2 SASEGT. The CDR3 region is CASCDRAVRNIQYF. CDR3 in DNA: TGTGCCAGCTGTGACAGGGCGGTACGAAACATTCAGTACTTC.

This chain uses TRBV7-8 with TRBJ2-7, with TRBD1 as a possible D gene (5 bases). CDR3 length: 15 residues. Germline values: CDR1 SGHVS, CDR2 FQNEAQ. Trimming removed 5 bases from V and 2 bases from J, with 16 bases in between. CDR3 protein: CASSRLLQGPYEQYF. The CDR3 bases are TGTGCCAGCAGCCGATTGCTTCAGGGCCCCTACGAGCAGTACTTC.

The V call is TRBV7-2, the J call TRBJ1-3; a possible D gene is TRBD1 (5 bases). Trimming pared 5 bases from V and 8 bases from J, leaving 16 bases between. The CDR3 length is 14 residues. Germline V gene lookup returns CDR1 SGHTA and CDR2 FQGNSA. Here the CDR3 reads CASSPHAGGDTIYF. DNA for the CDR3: TGTGCCAGCAGCCCTCATGCGGGAGGGGACACCATATATTTT.

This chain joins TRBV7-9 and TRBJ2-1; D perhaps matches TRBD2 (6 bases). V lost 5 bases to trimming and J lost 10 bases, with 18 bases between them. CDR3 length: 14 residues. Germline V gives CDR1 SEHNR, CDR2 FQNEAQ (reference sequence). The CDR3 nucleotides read TGTGCCAGCAGCCCATCGACTAGGATCGGAGAGCAGTTCTTC. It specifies CASSPSTRIGEQFF.

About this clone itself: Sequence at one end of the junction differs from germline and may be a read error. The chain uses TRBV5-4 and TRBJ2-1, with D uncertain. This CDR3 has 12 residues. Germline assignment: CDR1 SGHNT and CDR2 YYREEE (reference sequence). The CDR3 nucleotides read TGTGCCAGCAGTGGGTACTACGATGAGCAGTTCTTC. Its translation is CASSGYYDEQFF. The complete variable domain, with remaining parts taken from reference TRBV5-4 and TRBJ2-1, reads ETGVTQSPTHLIKTRGQQVTLRCSSQSGHNTVSWYQQALGQGPQFIFQYYREEENGRGNFPPRFSGLQFPNYSSELNVNALELDDSALYLCASSGYYDEQFFGPGTRLTVL.